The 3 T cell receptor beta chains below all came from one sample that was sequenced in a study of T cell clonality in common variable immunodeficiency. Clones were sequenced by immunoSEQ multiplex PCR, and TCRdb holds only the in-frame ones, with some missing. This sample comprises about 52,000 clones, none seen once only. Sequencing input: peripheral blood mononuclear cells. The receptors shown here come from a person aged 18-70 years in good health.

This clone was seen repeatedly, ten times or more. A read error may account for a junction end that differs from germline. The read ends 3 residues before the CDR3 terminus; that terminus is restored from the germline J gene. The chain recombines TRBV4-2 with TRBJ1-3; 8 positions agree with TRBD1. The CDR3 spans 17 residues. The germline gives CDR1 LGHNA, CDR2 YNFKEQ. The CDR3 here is CASSHPPGGATGNTIYF. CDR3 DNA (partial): TGCGCCAGCAGCCACCCCCCAGGGGGCGCGACGGGAAACACC.

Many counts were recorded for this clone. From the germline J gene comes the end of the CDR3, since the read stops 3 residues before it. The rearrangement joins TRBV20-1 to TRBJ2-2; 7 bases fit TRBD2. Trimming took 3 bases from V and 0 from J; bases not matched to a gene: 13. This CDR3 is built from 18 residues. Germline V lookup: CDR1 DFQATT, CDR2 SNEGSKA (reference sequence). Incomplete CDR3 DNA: TGCAGTGCTAGGCGGCCGACTAGCTGGGGCCCGAACACCGGGGAG. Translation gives CSARRPTSWGPNTGE. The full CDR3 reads CSARRPTSWGPNTGELFF.

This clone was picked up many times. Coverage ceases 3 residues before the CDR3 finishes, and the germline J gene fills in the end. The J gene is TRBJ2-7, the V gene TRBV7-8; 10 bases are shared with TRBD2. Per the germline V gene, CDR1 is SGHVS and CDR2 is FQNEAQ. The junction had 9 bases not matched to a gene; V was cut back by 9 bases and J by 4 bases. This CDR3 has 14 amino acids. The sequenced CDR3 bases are TGTGCCAGTTCGAAGGGACTAGCGCAGTACGAG. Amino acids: CASSKGLAQYE. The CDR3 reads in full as CASSKGLAQYEQYF.